These 22 T cell receptor beta chains were all obtained from the same sample, sequenced in a study of CD8 T cells in ankylosing spondylitis. One entry per CDR3 protein, called by TCRdb with MiXCR from the 5' RACE reads. Of 250,000 to 350,000 distinct CDR3 sequences in the sample, 15% to 20% were seen once. The sequencing input was blood, either unsorted or a sorted T cell fraction (not recorded which). The receptors here all came from a male donor with ankylosing spondylitis or in good health (not recorded which).

This chain's CDR3 is CSAETGARNTEAFF. CDR3 nucleotide sequence: TGCAGTGCTGAGACAGGGGCCCGGAACACTGAAGCTTTCTTT. The chain is built from TRBV20-1 and TRBJ1-1, with TRBD1 matching over 8 bases. V gave up 5 bases and J gave up 1 base; unmatched junction bases: 6. The CDR3 is 14 amino acids. Germline CDR1 and CDR2: DFQATT and SNEGSKA (reference sequence).

This clonotype was counted only a few times. The V and J genes are TRBV6-1 and TRBJ2-7; D not resolved. The germline V and J ends were trimmed by 4 bases and 2 bases, with 12 bases remaining between them. Germline V CDR1 and CDR2: MNHNS, SASEGT. This CDR3 spans 14 amino acids. The CDR3 loop reads CASSGAGWPYEQYV. The CDR3 coding sequence is TGTGCCAGCAGTGGAGCAGGTTGGCCCTACGAGCAGTACGTC.

This clonotype has more than one count but fewer than ten. J is TRBJ1-4 and V is TRBV20-1; no definite D call. The germline CDR1 and CDR2 sequences are DFQATT and SNEGSKA (reference sequence). Trimming removed 5 bases at V and 10 bases at J, with 17 bases between. The CDR3 runs 13 residues. The CDR3 DNA reads TGCAGTGCTTTTGACGGACGTCCGGGAAAACTGTTTTTT. It specifies CSAFDGRPGKLFF.

This clonotype was counted ten times or more. The chain employs TRBV20-1 and TRBJ2-4; the D gene is possibly TRBD1 (5 bases). The germline V and J ends were trimmed by 4 bases and 6 bases, with 13 bases remaining between them. The germline gives CDR1 DFQATT, CDR2 SNEGSKA (reference sequence). The CDR3 covers 13 residues. CDR3 amino acids: CSAKQDGTNIQYF. The CDR3 DNA sequence: TGCAGTGCTAAACAGGACGGAACAAACATTCAGTACTTC.

The CDR3 reads CSVITDYNIQYF. CDR3 DNA sequence: TGCAGCGTCATAACGGACTACAACATTCAGTACTTC. The J gene is TRBJ2-4, the V gene TRBV29-1, with D maybe TRBD2 (6 bases). Deletions cut 6 bases from V and 7 bases from J, with 13 bases between. This CDR3 is 12 amino acids long. Germline V gene sequence: CDR1 SQVTM, CDR2 ANQGSEA.

This clonotype was picked up many times. The chain has TRBV10-2 and TRBJ2-7; TRBD2 agrees at 10 bases. Trimming at V came to 1 base and at J to 4 bases, leaving 4 bases not matched to a gene. CDR3 length equals 15 residues. The germline V gene encodes CDR1 WSHSY and CDR2 SAAADI. CDR3 protein: CASSEYLAGEYEQYV. The DNA of the CDR3 is TGCGCCAGCAGTGAGTACCTAGCGGGGGAATACGAGCAGTACGTC.

The rearrangement links TRBV19 to TRBJ2-2, with 7 bases lining up with TRBD2. Germline loops: CDR1 LNHDA, CDR2 SQIVND (reference sequence). The CDR3 runs to 14 residues. Losses at the gene ends were 6 bases for V and 2 bases for J; bases not matched to a gene: 3. CDR3 nucleotide sequence: TGTGCCAGTAGGGCTAGCGGAAACACCGGGGAGCTGTTTTTT. It is translated as CASRASGNTGELFF. Based on the CDR3 plus reference TRBV19 and TRBJ2-2, the full variable domain is DGGITQSPKYLFRKEGQNVTLSCEQNLNHDAMYWYRQDPGQGLRLIYYSQIVNDFQKGDIAEGYSVSREKKESFPLTVTSAQKNPTAFYLCASRASGNTGELFFGEGSRLTVL.

The rearrangement links TRBV9 to TRBJ1-2, with D hard to call. Trimming cost V 0 bases and J 8 bases, with 8 bases left between them. The CDR3 has 12 amino acids. Germline V gene lookup returns CDR1 SGDLS and CDR2 YYNGEE. The CDR3 sequence is CASSVEGDGYTF. In DNA, the CDR3 is TGTGCCAGCAGCGTAGAAGGTGACGGCTACACCTTC.

This chain joins TRBV12-3 or TRBV12-4 and TRBJ2-3; tentatively, D is TRBD1 (6 bases). Between the trimmed V and J ends, which lost 5 bases and 0 bases, there was a span of 15 bases. The length of the CDR3 is 16 residues. The CDR3 is CASSGPTGASTDTQYF. The CDR3, as DNA: TGTGCCAGCAGTGGGCCGACAGGAGCTAGCACAGATACGCAGTATTTT.

This clonotype occurred many times. The chain recombines TRBV5-1 with TRBJ1-1; D gene ambiguous. Germline assignment: CDR1 SGHRS and CDR2 YFSETQ. V dropped 1 base and J dropped 1 base, with 8 bases sitting between them. This CDR3 region has 14 residues. DNA of the CDR3: TGCGCCAGCAGCTTGTTCTTCGAGAACACTGAAGCTTTCTTT. This codes for CASSLFFENTEAFF.

This rearrangement joins TRBV27 to TRBJ1-4; 7 nucleotides match TRBD1. CDR1 MNHEY and CDR2 SMNVEV come from the germline V gene (reference sequence). Trimming cost V 2 bases and J 4 bases; bases outside gene matches: 7. CDR3 length: 16 amino acids. The DNA of the CDR3 is TGTGCCAGCAGTTTACGAGGGGGCAGGGGTAATGAAAAACTGTTTTTT. It codes for CASSLRGGRGNEKLFF.

This chain connects TRBV4-1 to TRBJ2-7, with D possibly matching TRBD2 (5 bases). V shed 1 base and J shed 5 bases, with 15 bases lying between them. Germline CDR1 and CDR2: MGHRA and YSYEKL. CDR3 length: 15 amino acids. DNA of the CDR3: TGCGCCAGCAGCCAAGTCCCGGGGAGAGGGCACGAGCAGTACGTC. Encoded protein: CASSQVPGRGHEQYV.

This clonotype occurred many times. The genes are TRBV24-1 and TRBJ2-2; 7 bases match TRBD2. The trim removed 1 base at V and 1 base at J, leaving 5 bases unmatched. This CDR3 is 17 amino acids long. Germline CDR1 and CDR2: KGHDR and SFDVKD. This chain's CDR3 is CATSDLAPSGNTGELFF. In DNA, the CDR3 is TGTGCCACCAGTGATTTAGCGCCTAGCGGGAACACCGGGGAGCTGTTTTTT.

This chain links TRBV11-2 with TRBJ2-4; D gene ambiguous. The CDR3 sequence is 14 residues long. Germline CDR1 and CDR2: SGHAT and FQNNGV. Between the trimmed V and J ends, which lost 7 bases and 0 bases, there was a span of 10 bases. The CDR3 sequence: CASTQDGAKNIQYF. The DNA for the CDR3 is TGTGCCAGCACCCAGGACGGAGCCAAAAACATTCAGTACTTC.

Here the CDR3 reads CSARAIRLAGSYTDTQYF. DNA of the CDR3: TGCAGTGCTAGAGCGATCCGACTAGCGGGATCGTACACAGATACGCAGTATTTT. This chain uses TRBV20-1 with TRBJ2-3, with 11 positions matching TRBD2. The CDR3 covers 18 residues. Per the germline V gene, CDR1 is DFQATT and CDR2 is SNEGSKA (reference sequence). V was clipped by 1 base and J by 2 bases; unmatched bases: 11.

The chain is built from TRBV3-1 and TRBJ2-3, with TRBD2 matching over 12 bases. Germline lookup yields CDR1 LGHDT and CDR2 YNNKEL (reference sequence). CDR3 length equals 20 residues. With 1 base clipped from V and 0 bases from J, the junction kept 11 bases outside the gene matches. The chain's CDR3 is CASSQGGLAGRYPSTDTQYF. The CDR3 DNA sequence: TGTGCCAGCAGCCAAGGCGGACTAGCGGGGAGATACCCTAGCACAGATACGCAGTATTTT.

The chain joins TRBV10-1 to TRBJ2-1, with D hard to call. The CDR3 is made up of 13 amino acids. With 7 bases removed from V and 1 base from J, the gap between germline ends came to 8 bases. CDR1 WNHNN and CDR2 SYGVQD come from the germline V gene (reference sequence). This chain's CDR3 is CASKSDSYNEQFF. For the CDR3, the DNA is TGCGCCAGCAAAAGCGATTCCTACAATGAGCAGTTCTTC.

CDR3 protein: CASSLAGGDASGANVLTF. The CDR3 region has the DNA TGCGCCAGCAGCTTGGCTGGAGGGGACGCCTCTGGGGCCAACGTCCTGACTTTC. The chain recombines TRBV5-1 with TRBJ2-6, with D possibly being TRBD2 (6 bases). The germline V gene has CDR1 SGHRS and CDR2 YFSETQ. V gave up 0 bases and J gave up 0 bases, with 13 bases separating them. CDR3 length equals 18 residues.

The chain is built from TRBV14 and TRBJ2-5, with D perhaps matching TRBD1 or TRBD2 (5 bases each). V dropped 1 base and J dropped 9 bases, with 12 bases sitting between them. Germline lookup yields CDR1 SGHDN and CDR2 FVKESK. CDR3 size: 13 residues. In nucleotides, the CDR3 is TGTGCCAGCAGCCAAGTCCCAGGGAGTTCCCAGTACTTC. As protein: CASSQVPGSSQYF.

CDR3 protein: CASSYSGTRTVDGYTF. CDR3 sequence (DNA): TGTGCCAGCAGTTACTCCGGGACACGGACGGTTGATGGCTACACCTTC. The chain carries TRBV6-5 and TRBJ1-2; D might be TRBD1 (6 bases). V was shortened by 0 bases and J by 6 bases, with 17 bases between the two germline ends. Germline V CDR1 and CDR2: MNHEY, SVGAGI. CDR3 size: 16 residues.

The gene calls are TRBV10-3 and TRBJ2-1, with 7 positions matching TRBD1. The V gene end was trimmed by 7 bases and the J gene end by 5 bases; junction bases not matched to a gene: 5. The CDR3 runs 13 residues. The germline gives CDR1 ENHRY, CDR2 SYGVKD. The CDR3 DNA sequence: TGTGCCATCAAAGGAACAGGGGACAATGAGCAGTTCTTC. Its protein is CAIKGTGDNEQFF.

This chain joins TRBV18 and TRBJ2-2; 10 bases line up with TRBD2. V lost 0 bases to trimming and J lost 1 base; unmatched junction nucleotides: 2. The CDR3 consists of 17 residues. The germline CDR1 and CDR2 sequences are KGHSH and LQKENI. CDR3 loop: CASSPPGLARNTGELFF. The CDR3 bases are TGTGCCAGCTCACCACCGGGACTAGCGAGGAACACCGGGGAGCTGTTTTTT. The full variable domain, in which reference TRBV18 and TRBJ2-2 provide the parts outside the CDR3, is NAGVMQNPRHLVRRRGQEARLRCSPMKGHSHVYWYRQLPEEGLKFMVYLQKENIIDESGMPKERFSAEFPKEGPSILRIQQVVRGDSAAYFCASSPPGLARNTGELFFGEGSRLTVL.